The entry below gives a single T cell receptor beta chain sequence along with its context. Its antigen is currently unknown. Using immunoSEQ multiplex PCR, the repertoire was profiled, and TCRdb retains in-frame clones only, with some absent. The table has 95,000 to 100,000 clones, less than 85% seen once. Germline CDR1 reads SGDLS; CDR2 reads YYNGEE. V was shortened by 0 bases and J by 9 bases, with 18 bases between the two germline ends. This CDR3 contains 15 residues. This entry belongs to a study of T cell responses to AZD1222 COVID-19 vaccine. Study outcomes and limitations: Recipients of two AZD1222 doses showed rising Spike-specific TCR breadth and depth.

The sequence came from an adult who received the AZD1222 COVID-19 vaccine. Sequencing was performed on peripheral blood, taken 28 days after the second AZD1222 dose. The chain employs TRBV9 and TRBJ2-5; tentatively, D is TRBD2 (6 bases). The CDR3 here is CASSVGWEPRGSQYF. CDR3 DNA: TGTGCCAGCAGCGTAGGCTGGGAACCACGGGGGTCCCAGTACTTC.